The clone carrying this T cell receptor (beta chain) was seen a handful of times. These data are taken from a study of CD8+ T cells in alopecia areata. At the level of the study: Twice daily, treated patients received 5 to 10 mg of oral tofacitinib.

The CDR3 length is 15 residues. Germline CDR1 reads SQVTM; CDR2 reads ANQGSEA. V lost 6 bases and J lost 8; bases outside the gene matches: 16. Extracted RNA was reverse transcribed into cDNA, the sequencing template. The data were produced by immunoSEQ multiplex PCR, yet TCRdb's version contains in-frame clones alone and is incomplete. The sample includes 150,000 to 200,000 clones, roughly 62% seen only once; the top ten take roughly 12%. Treatment in this sample: oral pan-JAK inhibitor, 5-10 mg twice daily. Separation by sorting yielded CD4+ and CD8+ T cells from PBMCs. The rearrangement uses TRBV29-1 and TRBJ1-2; TRBD1 matches 9 bases. This sequence was found in a human donor with alopecia areata. The source was CD8+ T cells sorted from blood, collected at week 24, from a patient treated with tofacitinib. CDR3 sequence: CSVITSGTGFSGYTF. CDR3 DNA sequence: TGCAGCGTCATCACCTCCGGGACAGGGTTTTCGGGCTACACCTTC.